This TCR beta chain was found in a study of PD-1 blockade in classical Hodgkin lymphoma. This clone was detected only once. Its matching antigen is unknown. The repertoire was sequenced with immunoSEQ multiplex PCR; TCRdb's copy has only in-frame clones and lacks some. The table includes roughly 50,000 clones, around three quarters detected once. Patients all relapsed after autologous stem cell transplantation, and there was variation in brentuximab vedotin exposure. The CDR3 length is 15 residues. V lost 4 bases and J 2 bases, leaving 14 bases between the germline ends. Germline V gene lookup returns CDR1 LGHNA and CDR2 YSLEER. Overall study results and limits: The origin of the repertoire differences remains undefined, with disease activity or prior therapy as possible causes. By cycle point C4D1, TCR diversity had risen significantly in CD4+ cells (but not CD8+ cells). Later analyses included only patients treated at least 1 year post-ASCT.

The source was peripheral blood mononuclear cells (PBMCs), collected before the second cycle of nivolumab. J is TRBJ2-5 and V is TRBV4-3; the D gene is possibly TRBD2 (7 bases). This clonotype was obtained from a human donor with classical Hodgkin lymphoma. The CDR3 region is CASSPRGGGQETQYF. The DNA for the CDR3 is TGCGCCAGCAGCCCCCGGGGAGGGGGACAAGAGACCCAGTACTTC.